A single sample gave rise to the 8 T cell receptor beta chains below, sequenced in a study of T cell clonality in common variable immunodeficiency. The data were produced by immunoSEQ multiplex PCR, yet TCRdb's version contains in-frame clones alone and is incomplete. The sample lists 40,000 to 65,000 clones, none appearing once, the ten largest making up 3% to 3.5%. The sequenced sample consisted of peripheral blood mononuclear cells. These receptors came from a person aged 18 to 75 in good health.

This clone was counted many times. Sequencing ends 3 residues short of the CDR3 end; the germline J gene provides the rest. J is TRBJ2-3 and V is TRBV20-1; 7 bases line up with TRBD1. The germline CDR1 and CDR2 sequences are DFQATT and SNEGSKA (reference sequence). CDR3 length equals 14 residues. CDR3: CSAKTGEEYQPQYF. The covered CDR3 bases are TGCAGTGCTAAAACAGGGGAAGAATATCAGCCG.

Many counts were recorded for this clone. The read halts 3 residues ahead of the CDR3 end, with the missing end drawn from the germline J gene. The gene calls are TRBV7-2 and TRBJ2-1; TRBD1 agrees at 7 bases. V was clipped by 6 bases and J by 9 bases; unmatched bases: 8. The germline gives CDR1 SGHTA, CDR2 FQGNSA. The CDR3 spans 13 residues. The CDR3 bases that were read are TGTGCCAGCAGTTACGGGACAGAAGGTGAG. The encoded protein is CASSYGTEGE. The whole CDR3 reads CASSYGTEGEQFF.

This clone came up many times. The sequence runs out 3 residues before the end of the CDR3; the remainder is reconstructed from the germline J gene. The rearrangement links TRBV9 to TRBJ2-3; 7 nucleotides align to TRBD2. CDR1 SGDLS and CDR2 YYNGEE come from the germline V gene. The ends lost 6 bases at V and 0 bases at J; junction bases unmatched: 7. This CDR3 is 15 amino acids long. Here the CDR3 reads CASMGGTSSTDTQYF. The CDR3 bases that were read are TGTGCCAGCATGGGGGGGACCTCTAGCACAGATACG.

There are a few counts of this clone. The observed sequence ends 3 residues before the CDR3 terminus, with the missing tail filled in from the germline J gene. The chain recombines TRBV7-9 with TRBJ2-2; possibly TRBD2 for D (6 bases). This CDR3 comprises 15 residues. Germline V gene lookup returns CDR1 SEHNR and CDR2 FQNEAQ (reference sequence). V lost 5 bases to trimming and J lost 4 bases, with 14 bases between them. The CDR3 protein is CASSPGGVFTGELFF. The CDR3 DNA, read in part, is TGTGCCAGCAGCCCCGGCGGGGTCTTCACCGGGGAG. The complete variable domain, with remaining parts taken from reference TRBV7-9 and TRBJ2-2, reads DTGVSQNPRHKITKRGQNVTFRCDPISEHNRLYWYRQTLGQGPEFLTYFQNEAQLEKSRLLSDRFSAERPKGSFSTLEIQRTEQGDSAMYLCASSPGGVFTGELFFGEGSRLTVL.

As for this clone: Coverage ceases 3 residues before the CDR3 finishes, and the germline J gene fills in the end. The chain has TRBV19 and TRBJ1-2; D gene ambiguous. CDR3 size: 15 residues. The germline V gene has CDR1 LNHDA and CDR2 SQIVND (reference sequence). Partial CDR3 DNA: TGTGCCAGTAGGCCACTAGCGGGAGGCTCCTACGAC. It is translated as CASRPLAGGSYD. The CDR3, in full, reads CASRPLAGGSYDYTF.

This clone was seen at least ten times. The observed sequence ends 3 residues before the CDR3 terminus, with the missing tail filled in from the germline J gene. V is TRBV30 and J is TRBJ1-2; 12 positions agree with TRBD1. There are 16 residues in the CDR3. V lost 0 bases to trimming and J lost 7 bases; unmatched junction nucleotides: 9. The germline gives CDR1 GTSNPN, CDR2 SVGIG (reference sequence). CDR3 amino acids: CAWSVFRGTGGGGYTF. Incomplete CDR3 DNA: TGTGCCTGGAGTGTTTTTCGTGGGACAGGGGGCGGTGGC.

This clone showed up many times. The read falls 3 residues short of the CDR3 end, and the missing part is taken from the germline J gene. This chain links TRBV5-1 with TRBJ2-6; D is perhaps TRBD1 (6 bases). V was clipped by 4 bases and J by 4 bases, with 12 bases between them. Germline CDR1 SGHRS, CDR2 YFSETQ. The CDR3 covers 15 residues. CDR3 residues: CASSGTGKGANVLTF. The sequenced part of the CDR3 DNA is TGCGCCAGCAGCGGAACAGGGAAGGGGGCCAACGTC.

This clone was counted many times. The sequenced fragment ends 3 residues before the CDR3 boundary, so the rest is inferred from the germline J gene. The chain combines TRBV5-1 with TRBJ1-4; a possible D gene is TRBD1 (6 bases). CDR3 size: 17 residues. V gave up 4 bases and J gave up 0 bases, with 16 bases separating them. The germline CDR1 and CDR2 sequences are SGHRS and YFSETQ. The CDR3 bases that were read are TGCGCCAGCAGCCCCCGGACAGCCTCTGCAACTAATGAAAAA. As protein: CASSPRTASATNEK. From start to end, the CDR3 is CASSPRTASATNEKLFF.